This is a list of T cell receptor beta chains from one sample in a study of tumor-infiltrating lymphocytes in oesophageal squamous cell carcinoma. TCRdb independently ran MiXCR on the PCR reads; one entry per CDR3 protein. Of 20,000 to 30,000 distinct CDR3 sequences in the sample, around 38% were seen once. Sequenced sample: esophageal tumor tissue. The source is a male donor with esophageal squamous cell carcinoma. The CDR3 runs from the conserved cysteine through the conserved F or W. The D gene is left open where the match is weak. Clone size appears in some rows only: once, few, many, or a class for an expanded clone.

NA | NA | TRBJ2-2 | TRBV6-8 | TGTGCCAGCAGTTCGAGTAGCGGAAACACCGGGGAGCTGTTTTTT | CASSSSSGNTGELFF
NA | few | TRBJ1-2 | TRBV11-1 | TGTGCCAGCAGCTTAGAGGGGACTCGTTATGGCTACACCTTC | CASSLEGTRYGYTF
NA | many | TRBJ2-7 | TRBV10-2 | TGCGCCAGCAGTGAGTCCGGGGGCAATGAGCAGTACTTC | CASSESGGNEQYF
NA | NA | TRBJ2-3 | TRBV7-2 | TGTGCCAGCAGCTTAATTGTCGGGGAGCTGTATTTT | CASSLIVGELYF
NA | NA | TRBJ2-7 | TRBV12-3/TRBV12-4 | TGTGCCAGCAGTTTAATCGGCTACGAGCAGTACTTC | CASSLIGYEQYF
NA | NA | TRBJ1-6 | TRBV18 | TGTGCCAGCTCGCTGCAGGAGGGGGGGAATTCACCCCTCCACTTT | CASSLQEGGNSPLHF
NA | many | TRBJ2-5 | TRBV28 | TGTGCCAGCAGACAGAACAATGAGCAGTACTTC | CASRQNNEQYF
NA | many | TRBJ2-7 | TRBV7-2 | TGTGCCAGCAATCTAGCCGGAAGCTCCTACAATGAGCAGTACTTC | CASNLAGSSYNEQYF
TRBD1 | NA | TRBJ1-2 | TRBV7-3 | TGTGCCAGCAGGCCTACAGGGGACGTAGGCTATGGCTACACCTTC | CASRPTGDVGYGYTF
NA | NA | TRBJ2-1 | TRBV7-2 | TGTGCCAGCAGCTTGAGGGCAGTGACCTACGAGCAGTTCTTC | CASSLRAVTYEQFF
NA | NA | TRBJ2-7 | TRBV5-1 | TGCGCCAGCAGCCCTACCGGGGTAGTGAACGAGCAGTACTTC | CASSPTGVVNEQYF
TRBD2 | many | TRBJ2-7 | TRBV6-1 | TGTGCCAGCAGTCAGCCATTAGCGGGCCCTCTGGATTGCGAGCAGTACTTC | CASSQPLAGPLDCEQYF
TRBD1 | NA | TRBJ2-4 | TRBV15 | TGTGCCACCAGCAAAAGGACAGGGACAGCCAAAAACATTCAGTACTTC | CATSKRTGTAKNIQYF
NA | many | TRBJ1-1 | TRBV11-3 | TGTGCCAGCAGCTTACGGGACTTCACTGAAGCTTTCTTT | CASSLRDFTEAFF
NA | many | TRBJ1-1 | TRBV6-1 | TGTGCCAGCAGCCCCCCGGGGGGTAAGGCGATGAGGGAAGCTTTCTTT | CASSPPGGKAMREAFF
TRBD1 | many | TRBJ1-4 | TRBV5-6 | TGTGCCAGCAGCCCAGGGGGGACTAATGAAAAACTGTTTTTT | CASSPGGTNEKLFF
TRBD1 | few | TRBJ2-2 | TRBV2 | TGTGCCACCAGGGGGGACAGGGTGATGGTGGCCGGGGAGCTGTTTTTT | CATRGDRVMVAGELFF
TRBD1 | medium-sized | TRBJ2-2 | TRBV7-2 | TGTGCCAGCAGCTTGCGGACAGGGGGGACCGGGGAGCTGTTTTTT | CASSLRTGGTGELFF
TRBD1 | many | TRBJ2-5 | TRBV2 | TGTGCCAGCAGACCCGGGACAGGGGATTGGGAGACCCAGTACTTC | CASRPGTGDWETQYF
NA | many | TRBJ1-5 | TRBV6-1 | TGTGCCAGCAGTTCCGACAGGAGCCGGCGTCAGCCCCAGCATTTT | CASSSDRSRRQPQHF
TRBD1 | NA | TRBJ2-7 | TRBV7-2 | TGTGCCAGCAGCCAACTCGGACAGGGCTACGAGCAGTACTTC | CASSQLGQGYEQYF
NA | few | TRBJ2-6 | TRBV6-1 | TGTGCCAGCAGTGCTTTGCCTGGGGCCAACGTCCTGACTTTC | CASSALPGANVLTF
NA | many | TRBJ2-2 | TRBV6-1 | TGTGCCAGCAGCCGGACAGGCGGGGCCGGGGAGCTGTTTTTT | CASSRTGGAGELFF
NA | NA | TRBJ1-1 | TRBV7-3 | TGTGCCAGCAGCTTAATCTATAATTCACCCCTCCACTTC | CASSLIYNSPLHF
NA | NA | TRBJ2-2 | TRBV7-3 | TGTGCCAGCACCCCTGAATCGAACACCGGGGAGCTGTTTTTT | CASTPESNTGELFF
NA | NA | TRBJ2-6 | TRBV7-2 | TGTGCCAGCAGCTTTTATGGCCGGTACTCTGGGGCCAACGTCCTGACTTTC | CASSFYGRYSGANVLTF
NA | many | TRBJ2-5 | TRBV18 | TGTGCCAGCTCACCAGGGACGAGGGAAGAGACCCAGTACTTC | CASSPGTREETQYF
NA | NA | TRBJ1-2 | TRBV12-3/TRBV12-4 | TGTGCCAGCAGTTTAGTGGGGCCAAACTATGGCTACACCTTC | CASSLVGPNYGYTF
NA | many | TRBJ1-2 | TRBV5-4 | TGTGCCAGCAGCTTGTTGACAGAGTCTAACTATGGCTACACCTTC | CASSLLTESNYGYTF
NA | many | TRBJ2-2 | TRBV6-1 | TGTGCCGGCGGGACAGCCGGGGAGCTGTTTTTT | CAGGTAGELFF
NA | NA | TRBJ2-3 | TRBV7-2 | TGTGCCAGCAGCCCCCAATTCGGGGATACGCAGTATTTT | CASSPQFGDTQYF
NA | large | TRBJ2-1 | TRBV6-1 | TGTGCCAGCAGTCCACTGGTCTCCTACAATGAGCAGTTCTTC | CASSPLVSYNEQFF
TRBD1 | NA | TRBJ2-7 | TRBV5-3 | TGTGCCAGCAGCCACTCCGGACAGGGGGGATACGAGCAGTACTTC | CASSHSGQGGYEQYF
NA | NA | TRBJ1-2 | TRBV28 | TGTGCCAGCAGTTCGGCTTTAGGGGGAGACTATGGCTACACCTTC | CASSSALGGDYGYTF
NA | many | TRBJ1-1 | TRBV27 | TGTGCCAGCAGTTTATCACAGGTGGAAACTGAAGCTTTCTTT | CASSLSQVETEAFF
NA | NA | TRBJ2-1 | TRBV6-1 | TGTGCCAGCAGTGAGGGAAGATTATACAATGAGCAGTTCTTC | CASSEGRLYNEQFF
TRBD2 | NA | TRBJ2-1 | TRBV7-9 | TGTGCCAGCAGCTCTCGAGCGGGAGCTTACAATGAGCAGTTCTTC | CASSSRAGAYNEQFF
TRBD1 | NA | TRBJ2-7 | TRBV10-3 | TGTGCCATCAGCGGACAGGGAATCTACAATGAGCAGTACTTC | CAISGQGIYNEQYF
TRBD2 | NA | TRBJ2-7 | TRBV20-1 | TGCAGTGCTAAAACTAGCGGGTACGAGCAGTACTTC | CSAKTSGYEQYF
TRBD1 | NA | TRBJ2-1 | TRBV20-1 | TGCAGTGCCCCGGGGACAGGGGACAATGAGCAGTTCTTC | CSAPGTGDNEQFF